The rows below give T cell receptor beta chains drawn from one sample of a study of long-term antiretroviral therapy in people with HIV. The protocol was immunoSEQ multiplex PCR, while the TCRdb copy is restricted to in-frame clones and leaves out a portion. Seen here are some 3,500 clones, approximately 91% observed once, and the top ten hold about 4.1%. The sample consisted of unsorted PBMCs, taken 0.3 years after starting antiretroviral therapy. The receptors here all came from a woman aged 45-65 years with HIV. Each CDR3 is given with its conserved first and last residue. Each record gives: V gene, D gene, J gene, clone size, CDR3 protein, CDR3 DNA. D genes are given only for firm matches. The size field is filled for only some rows; it gives once, few, many or a size class.

TRBV18	TRBD1	TRBJ2-7	.	CASSRGQGVFEQYF	TGTGCCAGCTCACGTGGACAGGGGGTATTCGAGCAGTACTTC
TRBV5-8	.	TRBJ2-7	once	CASSLAEGRYEQYF	TGTGCCAGCAGCTTGGCCGAGGGGCGCTACGAGCAGTACTTC
TRBV9	.	TRBJ1-6	.	CASNSPNSPLHF	TGTGCCAGCAACAGTCCTAATTCACCCCTCCACTTT
TRBV27	.	TRBJ1-5	once	CASSFRPSRGWIQPQHF	TGTGCCAGCAGTTTCCGCCCCTCTAGGGGGTGGATTCAGCCCCAGCATTTT
TRBV10-1	TRBD2	TRBJ2-1	.	CASGLAGDNEQFF	TGCGCCAGCGGACTAGCGGGGGACAATGAGCAGTTCTTC
TRBV11-2	TRBD1	TRBJ2-4	.	CASSSGQGNIQYF	TGTGCCAGCAGCTCGGGACAGGGGAACATTCAGTACTTC
TRBV19	.	TRBJ1-5	.	CASRGSRGGSQPQHF	TGTGCCAGTAGGGGGTCTCGGGGAGGGAGTCAGCCCCAGCATTTT
TRBV5-4	.	TRBJ1-2	.	CASSLAGQTNYGYTF	TGTGCCAGCAGCTTGGCCGGGCAGACTAACTATGGCTACACCTTC
TRBV5-8	.	TRBJ2-2	.	CASSLDPGVGTGELFF	TGTGCCAGCAGCTTGGACCCGGGGGTGGGCACCGGGGAGCTGTTTTTT
TRBV5-1	.	TRBJ1-1	.	CASSLAGGVTEAFF	TGCGCCAGCAGCTTGGCGGGGGGCGTCACTGAAGCTTTCTTT
TRBV2	TRBD1	TRBJ1-5	.	CASSGTGGRQPQHF	TGTGCCAGCAGTGGGACAGGGGGCCGTCAGCCCCAGCATTTT
TRBV19	.	TRBJ1-1	few	CASSNIQGKVWTEAFF	TGTGCCAGTAGTAACATACAGGGCAAGGTGTGGACTGAAGCTTTCTTT
TRBV7-3	.	TRBJ2-6	.	CASSLVLSGANVLTF	TGTGCCAGCAGCCTAGTTCTCTCTGGGGCCAACGTCCTGACTTTC
TRBV6-1	.	TRBJ1-2	few	CASREGPASSYGYTF	TGTGCCAGCAGGGAGGGGCCGGCTTCTAGCTATGGCTACACCTTC
TRBV6-5	TRBD1	TRBJ1-1	.	CASNPRTGANTEAFF	TGTGCCAGCAACCCAAGGACAGGGGCCAACACTGAAGCTTTCTTT
TRBV5-1	TRBD2	TRBJ2-1	.	CASSLAAGANNEQFF	TGCGCCAGCAGCTTGGCAGCGGGGGCTAACAATGAGCAGTTCTTC
TRBV19	.	TRBJ2-4	once	CASSQDHLAKNIQYF	TGTGCCAGTAGTCAGGACCATCTAGCCAAAAACATTCAGTACTTC
TRBV27	.	TRBJ1-1	.	CASSWRGRAAEAFF	TGTGCCAGCAGTTGGCGGGGCAGGGCGGCTGAAGCTTTCTTT
TRBV9	TRBD2	TRBJ2-1	few	CASSVDYGGAGNEQFF	TGTGCCAGCAGCGTAGATTACGGGGGGGCGGGCAATGAGCAGTTCTTC
TRBV5-1	.	TRBJ1-1	.	CASSLDVGRREGAEAFF	TGCGCCAGCAGCTTGGATGTCGGACGCCGTGAAGGGGCTGAAGCTTTCTTT
TRBV30	.	TRBJ2-1	.	CAWSVQTGGINEQFF	TGTGCCTGGAGTGTACAGACTGGGGGTATCAATGAGCAGTTCTTC
TRBV29-1	.	TRBJ2-3	.	CSVEDRVGRARFTQYF	TGCAGCGTTGAAGATCGGGTAGGTCGGGCTAGATTTACGCAGTATTTT
TRBV7-2	.	TRBJ1-4	.	CASSFGRWGEKLFF	TGTGCCAGCAGCTTCGGGAGGTGGGGAGAAAAACTGTTTTTT
TRBV27	.	TRBJ1-2	once	CASRALGEGSYGYTF	TGTGCCAGCAGGGCTTTGGGGGAAGGGTCCTATGGCTACACCTTC
TRBV4-2	.	TRBJ2-7	few	CASSQKRGQYNEQYF	TGTGCCAGCAGCCAAAAGCGAGGACAGTATAACGAGCAGTACTTC
TRBV5-1	TRBD1	TRBJ1-5	.	CASSFEGAQPQHF	TGCGCCAGCAGCTTTGAGGGGGCTCAGCCCCAGCATTTT
TRBV5-6	TRBD1	TRBJ2-5	.	CASSLPGQGAETQYF	TGTGCCAGCAGCTTACCGGGACAGGGAGCAGAGACCCAGTACTTC
TRBV9	.	TRBJ1-3	.	CASSVNREYSGNTIYF	TGTGCCAGCAGCGTAAACAGGGAGTACTCTGGAAACACCATATATTTT
TRBV5-1	TRBD2	TRBJ2-1	once	CASSPEQRGGRNEQFF	TGCGCCAGCAGCCCGGAACAGCGGGGGGGCCGTAATGAGCAGTTCTTC
TRBV5-6	TRBD1	TRBJ2-7	.	CAGSRQGLSYEQYF	TGTGCCGGGTCTAGACAGGGGCTATCCTACGAGCAGTACTTC
TRBV5-1	.	TRBJ1-1	.	CASAGSGVGTEAFF	TGCGCCAGCGCCGGATCGGGGGTAGGCACTGAAGCTTTCTTT
TRBV10-3	TRBD1	TRBJ1-5	.	CAINGQGGSQPQHF	TGTGCCATCAACGGTCAGGGGGGAAGTCAGCCCCAGCATTTT
TRBV13	.	TRBJ2-3	.	CASSAPVRYNTSDTQYF	TGTGCCAGCAGCGCCCCAGTCCGTTACAATACCTCAGATACGCAGTATTTT
TRBV7-2	.	TRBJ2-1	.	CASNPAPGGYNEQFF	TGTGCCAGCAACCCCGCCCCCGGCGGTTACAATGAGCAGTTCTTC
TRBV2	.	TRBJ1-2	.	CASPAKGPDGYTF	TGTGCCAGCCCCGCCAAGGGCCCCGATGGCTACACCTTC
TRBV2	.	TRBJ1-1	.	CASTEGPGPLATEAFF	TGTGCCAGCACCGAAGGACCGGGACCTCTGGCCACTGAAGCTTTCTTT
TRBV14	TRBD1	TRBJ1-6	.	CASSLEDREDNSPLHF	TGTGCCAGCAGCCTGGAGGACAGGGAGGATAATTCACCCCTCCACTTT
TRBV14	.	TRBJ2-1	.	CASSQERAPPYNEQFF	TGTGCCAGCAGCCAAGAGCGGGCTCCCCCTTACAATGAGCAGTTCTTC
TRBV18	TRBD1	TRBJ1-2	.	CASSPPGQGALGGYTF	TGTGCCAGCTCACCACCCGGACAGGGGGCTTTAGGTGGCTACACCTTC
TRBV5-4	TRBD1	TRBJ1-6	once	CASSEDRGDSPLHF	TGTGCCAGCAGCGAAGACAGGGGGGATTCACCCCTCCACTTT